This paragraph covers one TCR beta chain sequence. What it binds is unknown. With 4 bases clipped from V and 4 bases from J, the junction kept 6 bases outside the gene matches. The germline V gene has CDR1 SEHNR and CDR2 FQNEAQ (reference sequence). The CDR3 contains 14 residues. The sample comes from a study of Ad26.COV2.S vaccination and SARS-CoV-2 variants. General study points: Placebo recipients trailed vaccine recipients in spike-specific TCR breadth. A substantial breadth of spike-specific CD8+ and CD4+ T cell responses after vaccination has been reported.

Sequencing used immunoSEQ multiplex PCR; TCRdb keeps in-frame clones, though not all of them. The repertoire holds 150,000 to 200,000 clones, with approximately 88% as singletons. The origin of this receptor is a human donor who had recovered from COVID-19. The chain employs TRBV7-9 and TRBJ1-1; 7 positions match TRBD1. This sample comprised peripheral blood, obtained after recovery from COVID-19. The CDR3 coding sequence is TGTGCCAGCAGCTCCGGACAGGTAACCACTGAAGCTTTCTTT. It translates to CASSSGQVTTEAFF.